The 15 T cell receptor beta chains reported below all come from one sample, sequenced in a study of cytomegalovirus exposure and HLA in healthy donors. PCR amplification relied on 60 Vbeta primers (plus 13 Jbeta primers). Some clones are missing from TCRdb's copy, which holds only in-frame ones; the method was immunoSEQ multiplex PCR. The sample lists approximately 130,000 clones, around 69% occurring once. The sequencing input was PBMCs. The source of these receptors is a human donor in good health.

The V and J genes are TRBV28 and TRBJ2-1; D is perhaps TRBD2 (6 bases). V lost 4 bases, J lost 4 bases, and 11 bases lay in between. The V gene's germline CDR1 is MDHEN and CDR2 SYDVKM. The length of the CDR3 is 14 residues. The CDR3 nucleotides are TGTGCCAGCAGTTCCGGGGACTTTTACAATGAGCAGTTCTTC. It is translated as CASSSGDFYNEQFF.

J is TRBJ2-7 and V is TRBV27; 7 positions match TRBD1. The length of the CDR3 is 13 residues. Germline V gene data show CDR1 as MNHEY and CDR2 as SMNVEV (reference sequence). V lost 6 bases to trimming and J lost 1 base; unmatched junction nucleotides: 3. In DNA form, the CDR3 reads TGTGCCAGCAGAACGGACAGGTCCTACGAGCAGTACTTC. This translates into CASRTDRSYEQYF.

V is TRBV2 and J is TRBJ1-2; no reliable D call. This CDR3 region has 12 residues. V lost 7 bases to trimming and J lost 0 bases, with 6 bases between them. Germline values: CDR1 SNHLY, CDR2 FYNNEI. This CDR3 reads CASNSPNYGYTF. The CDR3 DNA reads as TGTGCCAGCAACAGCCCTAACTATGGCTACACCTTC.

The J gene is TRBJ2-7, the V gene TRBV7-8; 10 bases align to TRBD2. Per the germline V gene, CDR1 is SGHVS and CDR2 is FQNEAQ. The J segment lost 6 bases and the V segment lost 6 bases, leaving 8 bases of the junction unmatched. The CDR3 length is 14 residues. The CDR3, as DNA: TGTGCCAGCAGTAAGGGACTAGCGAATCTCGAGCAGTACTTC. It encodes CASSKGLANLEQYF. Using reference TRBV7-8 and TRBJ2-7 for the parts outside the CDR3, the full variable domain is GAGVSQSPRYKVAKRGQDVALRCDPISGHVSLFWYQQALGQGPEFLTYFQNEAQLDKSGLPSDRFFAERPEGSVSTLKIQRTQQEDSAVYLCASSKGLANLEQYFGPGTRLTVT.

The chain joins TRBV7-3 to TRBJ1-1, with D possibly matching TRBD1 (5 bases). This CDR3 contains 12 residues. Trimming shortened V by 4 bases and J by 5 bases, and 8 bases separated the two germline ends. Looked up from germline, CDR1 is SGHTA and CDR2 is FQGTGA. In DNA form, the CDR3 reads TGTGCCAGCAGCTCGGGGGGTACTGAAGCTTTCTTT. Its translation: CASSSGGTEAFF.

CDR3 sequence reads: CASSSFTGTSGGNEQFF. The CDR3 nucleotides read TGTGCCAGCAGCTCCTTCACCGGGACTAGCGGCGGTAATGAGCAGTTCTTC. The chain couples TRBV7-8 to TRBJ2-1; TRBD2 aligns across 11 bases. V shed 4 bases, J shed 7 bases, and the junction held 12 bases outside the gene matches. CDR1 is SGHVS, CDR2 FQNEAQ, per germline. The CDR3 totals 17 residues.

This clone was detected a few times. The V and J genes are TRBV7-9 and TRBJ2-3, with 8 bases fitting TRBD1. Germline V gene lookup returns CDR1 SEHNR and CDR2 FQNEAQ (reference sequence). Trimming cost V 0 bases and J 5 bases; bases outside gene matches: 4. This CDR3 region has 15 residues. The CDR3 loop is CASSLAAGGRDTQYF. The CDR3 DNA is TGTGCCAGCAGCTTAGCGGCAGGGGGCAGAGATACGCAGTATTTT.

The chain is built from TRBV11-2 and TRBJ2-2; 7 positions match TRBD1. The CDR3 is 19 amino acids. Germline V gives CDR1 SGHAT, CDR2 FQNNGV. J was trimmed by 5 bases and V by 1 base; bases with no gene match: 16. The DNA for the CDR3 is TGTGCCAGCAGCTTAGGGGCGAGACAGGGCCTTGGGTTGACCGGGGAGCTGTTTTTT. It specifies CASSLGARQGLGLTGELFF.

The rearrangement uses TRBV2 and TRBJ1-1; perhaps TRBD1 as D (6 bases). This CDR3 is 13 amino acids long. V was clipped by 6 bases and J by 5 bases, with 13 bases between them. CDR1 and CDR2 (germline): SNHLY, FYNNEI. The chain's CDR3 is CASSGQLRTEAFF. Written as DNA, the CDR3 is TGTGCCAGCAGCGGACAGTTAAGAACTGAAGCTTTCTTT.

This clone has only a few counts. This chain's CDR3 is CASSLTRQVTGELFF. The DNA of the CDR3 is TGTGCCAGCAGCTTGACCAGGCAGGTGACCGGGGAGCTGTTTTTT. The gene calls are TRBV5-4 and TRBJ2-2, with D unclear. The germline V gene has CDR1 SGHNT and CDR2 YYREEE (reference sequence). The V end was cut by 1 base, the J end by 5 bases, with 12 bases between. This CDR3 is built from 15 residues.

The genes are TRBV6-6 and TRBJ1-2; weak D call: TRBD1 (6 bases). This CDR3 has 14 residues. Germline V CDR1 and CDR2: MNHNY, SVGAGI (reference sequence). Trimming pared 2 bases from V and 3 bases from J, leaving 10 bases between. CDR3 in DNA: TGTGCCAGCAGTTACGGCAGGGGTGACTATGGCTACACCTTC. The encoded protein is CASSYGRGDYGYTF.

The V and J genes are TRBV9 and TRBJ1-6; D is ambiguous. V gave up 0 bases and J gave up 7 bases, with 8 bases separating them. Germline V gene sequence: CDR1 SGDLS, CDR2 YYNGEE. The CDR3 runs to 14 residues. CDR3 sequence reads: CASSVVAINSPLHF. CDR3 nucleotides: TGTGCCAGCAGCGTAGTGGCCATCAATTCACCCCTCCACTTT.

This clone was counted only a few times. Other nucleotide sequences from this sample produce the same CDR3. V and J are TRBV7-2 and TRBJ1-5, with D maybe TRBD1 (6 bases). The germline V and J ends were trimmed by 1 base and 1 base, with 8 bases remaining between them. Germline V gene sequence: CDR1 SGHTA, CDR2 FQGNSA. The CDR3 covers 15 residues. The CDR3, as DNA: TGTGCCAGCAGCTTAGTACAGGGAAGCAATCAGCCCCAGCATTTT. This gives the protein CASSLVQGSNQPQHF.

This clone was seen only once. The chain couples TRBV19 to TRBJ2-2; D not resolved. The length of the CDR3 is 14 residues. CDR1 LNHDA and CDR2 SQIVND come from the germline V gene (reference sequence). The germline V and J ends were trimmed by 6 bases and 3 bases, with 11 bases remaining between them. This CDR3 is CASRAVPYTGELFF. DNA for the CDR3: TGTGCCAGTAGGGCGGTGCCTTACACCGGGGAGCTGTTTTTT.

The V call is TRBV5-6, the J call TRBJ1-1; D is uncertain. The V gene's germline CDR1 is SGHDT and CDR2 YYEEEE. Trimming took 0 bases from V and 8 from J, leaving 17 bases between them. The CDR3 has 15 amino acids. The CDR3 DNA reads TGTGCCAGCAGCTTGGGGCGGCCCACCGACCCGGAAGCTTTCTTT. Translation gives CASSLGRPTDPEAFF.